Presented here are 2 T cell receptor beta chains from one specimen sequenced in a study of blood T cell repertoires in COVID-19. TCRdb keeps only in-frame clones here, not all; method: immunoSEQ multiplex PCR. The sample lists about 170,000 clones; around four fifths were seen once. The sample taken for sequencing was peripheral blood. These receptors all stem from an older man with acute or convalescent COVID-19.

DNA for the CDR3: TGTGCCAGCTCACCACAGGTACTGAGGGACACTGAAGCTTTCTTT. The encoded protein is CASSPQVLRDTEAFF. The rearrangement uses TRBV18 and TRBJ1-1; no firm D call. The CDR3 extends over 15 amino acids. Germline CDR1 and CDR2: KGHSH and LQKENI. V lost 1 base, J lost 3 bases, and 12 bases lay in between.

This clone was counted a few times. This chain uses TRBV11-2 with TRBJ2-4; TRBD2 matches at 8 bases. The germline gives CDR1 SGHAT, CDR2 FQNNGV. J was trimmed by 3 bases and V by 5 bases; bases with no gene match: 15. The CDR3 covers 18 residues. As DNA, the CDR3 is TGTGCCAGCAGCCAACCCCGGGGGGGGGACCTGGTCAAAAACATTCAGTACTTC. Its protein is CASSQPRGGDLVKNIQYF.